This T cell receptor (beta chain) was identified in a study of T cells after yellow fever vaccination. Study-level background: Fractions containing few cells were prepared with SMART-Seq v4 Ultra Low Input.

Findings and limits, study-wide: From the bulk population, abundant clonotypes could contaminate and appear within FACS-sorted repertoires. The secondary T-cell response peaked on day 5, not day 15, but was weaker.

Conversion of TCR transcripts into cDNA relied on 5'RACE template switching, which added a universal primer site and UMIs. TCRdb called the 5' RACE reads again in MiXCR, with one record for every CDR3 protein. The sample holds just under 600,000 distinct CDR3 sequences; roughly 14% are singletons and the top ten take about 14%. The ends lost 6 bases at V and 1 base at J; junction bases unmatched: 6. The germline V gene has CDR1 ENHRY and CDR2 SYGVKD. This CDR3 region has 16 residues. This clonotype was counted only a few times. The antigen is undetermined. The clonotype was recovered from a man younger than 40 who received the YFV17D yellow fever vaccine. Source: PBMCs, taken on the day of the yellow fever booster vaccination. V usage is TRBV10-3 and J usage is TRBJ2-3; the match to TRBD2 covers 11 bases. The CDR3 coding sequence is TGTGCCATCAGACGCCCGGGACTAGCGGGCACAGATACGCAGTATTTT. The encoded protein is CAIRRPGLAGTDTQYF.